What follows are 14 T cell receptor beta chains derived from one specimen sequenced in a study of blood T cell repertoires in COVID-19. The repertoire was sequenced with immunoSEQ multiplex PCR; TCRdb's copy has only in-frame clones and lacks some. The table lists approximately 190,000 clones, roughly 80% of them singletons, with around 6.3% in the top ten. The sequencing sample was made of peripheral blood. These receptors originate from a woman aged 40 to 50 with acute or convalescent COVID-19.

This CDR3 is CASSEYSNQPQHF. The CDR3 DNA sequence: TGTGCCAGCAGTGAGTATAGCAATCAGCCCCAGCATTTT. This chain links TRBV6-2 or TRBV6-3 with TRBJ1-5, with D unresolved. Trimming took off 5 bases at V and 0 bases at J, with 5 bases between the two ends. The CDR3 covers 13 residues. CDR1 MNHEY and CDR2 SVGEGT come from the germline V gene.

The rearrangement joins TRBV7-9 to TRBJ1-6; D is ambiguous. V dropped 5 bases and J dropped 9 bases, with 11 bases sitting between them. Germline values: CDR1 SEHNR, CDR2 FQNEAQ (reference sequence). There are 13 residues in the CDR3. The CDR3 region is CASSPEVRSPLHF. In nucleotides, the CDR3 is TGTGCCAGCAGCCCGGAGGTTCGTTCACCCCTCCACTTT.

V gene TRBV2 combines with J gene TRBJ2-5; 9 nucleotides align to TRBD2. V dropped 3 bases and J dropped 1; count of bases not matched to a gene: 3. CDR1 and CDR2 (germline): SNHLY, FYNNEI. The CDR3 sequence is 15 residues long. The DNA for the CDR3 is TGTGCCAGCAGTGATTGGCGGGGGGGCCAAGAGACCCAGTACTTC. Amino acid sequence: CASSDWRGGQETQYF. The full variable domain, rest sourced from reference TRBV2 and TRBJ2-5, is EPEVTQTPSHQVTQMGQEVILRCVPISNHLYFYWYRQILGQKVEFLVSFYNNEISEKSEIFDDQFSVERPDGSNFTLKIRSTKLEDSAMYFCASSDWRGGQETQYFGPGTRLLVL.

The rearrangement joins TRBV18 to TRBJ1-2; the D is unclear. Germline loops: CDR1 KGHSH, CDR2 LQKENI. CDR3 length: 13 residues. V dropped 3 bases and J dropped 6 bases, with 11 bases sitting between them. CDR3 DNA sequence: TGTGCCAGCTCACCCCTCCTCGACAATGGCTACACCTTC. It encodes CASSPLLDNGYTF.

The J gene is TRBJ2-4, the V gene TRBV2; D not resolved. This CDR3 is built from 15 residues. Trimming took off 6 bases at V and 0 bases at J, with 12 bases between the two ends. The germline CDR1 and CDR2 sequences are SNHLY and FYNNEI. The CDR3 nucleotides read TGTGCCAGCAGGATACAGTATGTAGCCAAAAACATTCAGTACTTC. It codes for CASRIQYVAKNIQYF.

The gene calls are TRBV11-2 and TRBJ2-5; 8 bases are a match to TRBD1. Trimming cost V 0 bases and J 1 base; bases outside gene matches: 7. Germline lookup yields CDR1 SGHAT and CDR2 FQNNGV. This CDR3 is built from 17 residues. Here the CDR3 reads CASSLDRTGSRQETQYF. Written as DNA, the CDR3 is TGTGCCAGCAGCTTAGACCGGACAGGGAGCCGCCAAGAGACCCAGTACTTC.

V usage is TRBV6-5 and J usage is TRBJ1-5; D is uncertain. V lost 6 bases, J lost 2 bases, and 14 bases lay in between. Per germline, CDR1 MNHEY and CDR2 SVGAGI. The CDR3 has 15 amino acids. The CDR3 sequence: CASSQTRGGNQPQHF. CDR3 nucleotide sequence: TGTGCCAGCAGCCAAACTCGGGGTGGCAATCAGCCCCAGCATTTT.

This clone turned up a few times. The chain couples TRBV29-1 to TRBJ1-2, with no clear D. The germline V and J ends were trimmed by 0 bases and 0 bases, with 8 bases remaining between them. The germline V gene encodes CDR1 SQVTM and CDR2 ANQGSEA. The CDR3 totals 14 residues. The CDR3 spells CSVEDGGPNYGYTF. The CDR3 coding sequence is TGCAGCGTTGAAGATGGTGGCCCTAACTATGGCTACACCTTC.

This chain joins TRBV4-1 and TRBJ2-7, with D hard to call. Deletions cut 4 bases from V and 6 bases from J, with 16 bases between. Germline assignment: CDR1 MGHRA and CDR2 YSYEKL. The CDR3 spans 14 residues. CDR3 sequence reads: CASSPGLNPSEQYF. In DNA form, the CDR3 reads TGCGCCAGCAGCCCAGGTTTGAATCCCTCCGAGCAGTACTTC.

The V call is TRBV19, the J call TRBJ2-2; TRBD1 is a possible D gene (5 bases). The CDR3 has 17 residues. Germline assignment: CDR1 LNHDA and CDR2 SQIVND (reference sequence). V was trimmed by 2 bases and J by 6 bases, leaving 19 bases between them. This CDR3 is CASSIQGMVLGAGELFF. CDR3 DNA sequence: TGTGCCAGTAGTATACAGGGAATGGTATTAGGGGCCGGGGAGCTGTTTTTT.

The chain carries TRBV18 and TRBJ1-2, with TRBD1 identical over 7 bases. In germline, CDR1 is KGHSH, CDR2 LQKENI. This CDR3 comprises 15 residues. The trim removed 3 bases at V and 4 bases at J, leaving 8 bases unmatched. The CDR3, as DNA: TGTGCCAGCTCACCGGCGCAGGGGGGCGTCTATGGCTACACCTTC. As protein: CASSPAQGGVYGYTF.

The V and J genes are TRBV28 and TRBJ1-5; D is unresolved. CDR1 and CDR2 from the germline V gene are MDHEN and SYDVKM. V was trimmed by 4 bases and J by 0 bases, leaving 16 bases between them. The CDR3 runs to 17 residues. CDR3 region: CASSSLDTEYSNQPQHF. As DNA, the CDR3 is TGTGCCAGCAGTTCACTCGATACAGAATATAGCAATCAGCCCCAGCATTTT.

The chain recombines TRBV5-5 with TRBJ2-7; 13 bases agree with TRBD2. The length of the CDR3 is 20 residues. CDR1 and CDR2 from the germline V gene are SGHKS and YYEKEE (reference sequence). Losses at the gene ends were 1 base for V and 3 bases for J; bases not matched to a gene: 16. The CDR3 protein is CASSLLVAGLAGSKVYEQYF. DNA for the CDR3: TGTGCCAGCAGCTTGTTAGTGGCGGGACTAGCGGGGTCGAAGGTCTACGAGCAGTACTTC.

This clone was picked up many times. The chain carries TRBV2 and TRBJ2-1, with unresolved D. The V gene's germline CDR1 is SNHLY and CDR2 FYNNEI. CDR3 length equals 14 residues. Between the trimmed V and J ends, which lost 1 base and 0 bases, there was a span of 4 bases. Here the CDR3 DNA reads TGTGCCAGCAGTGAAGACAGCTCCTACAATGAGCAGTTCTTC. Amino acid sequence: CASSEDSSYNEQFF.